This T cell receptor (beta chain) was sequenced for a study of identical twins. Findings and limits, study-wide: Findings came from cross-sectional statistics, without long-term follow-up of donors. Modelling underestimated the level of out-of-frame TCR alpha sharing observed in monozygotic twins.

Concerning this clonotype itself: As yet, its antigen is unknown.

The CDR3 has 12 residues. Trimming cost V 8 bases and J 4 bases; bases outside gene matches: 2. Germline CDR1 is MNHEY and CDR2 is SMNVEV (reference sequence). cDNA carried unique molecular identifiers, and a universal primer site was added by template switching. Each CDR3 protein gets one entry after TCRdb re-called the 5' RACE reads with MiXCR. The sample holds about 700,000 distinct CDR3 sequences; less than 7% are singletons and the top ten take around 1.7%. The sequence was obtained from a young man in good health. The chain couples TRBV27 to TRBJ2-1; 7 bases agree with TRBD1. Sequences were obtained from naive T cells sorted from blood. CDR3 region: CASQDRYNEQFF. The CDR3 nucleotides are TGTGCCAGCCAGGACAGGTACAATGAGCAGTTCTTC.